This TCR beta chain was captured in a study of blood T cell repertoires in COVID-19. Study background: PBMCs, B-cell-depleted T cells, or T cells were the source of the cDNA or gDNA that made up the material.

The study recruited people aged roughly 18 to 100 years across about two dozen US areas. Cohort 3 recovered donors had two negative PCRs, clearance, or symptom resolution. J was trimmed by 0 bases and V by 5 bases; bases with no gene match: 7. Germline assignment: CDR1 SGHAT and CDR2 FQNNGV. The CDR3 length is 15 residues. The assay was immunoSEQ multiplex PCR, and TCRdb's table has in-frame clones only and misses some. The data hold around 250,000 clones, with 70% to 90% observed a single time. Sequencing input: PBMCs or T cells enriched from blood (not recorded which). The V call is TRBV11-2, the J call TRBJ2-7; 7 nucleotides agree with TRBD1. The clonotype was recovered from a woman between 45 and 60 years old who had recovered from COVID-19. The chain's CDR3 is CASSPQDRHSYEQYF. Here the CDR3 DNA reads TGTGCCAGCAGCCCGCAGGACAGGCACTCCTACGAGCAGTACTTC.